The 6 T cell receptor beta chains reported below all come from one sample, sequenced in a study of T cell repertoires in aging, cancer and after chemotherapy (dated by TCRdb to between 2018 and 2020). Sequencer: Illumina MiSeq. Rearranged TRB sequences spanning V, D and J segments were amplified by multiplex touch-down PCR using a mixed TRB-A/B primer pool. Using fastp at Q25 and MiXCR, TCRdb reprocessed the public reads and kept productive beta chains. Identical CDR3 protein sequences are pooled into one entry, listed with their most common genes and DNA. This sample comprises 690 or so distinct CDR3 sequences, about 22% of them detected only once. Together, the top ten hold over 60% of the sample. TCR beta rearrangements were amplified from genomic DNA isolated from peripheral blood, not from sorted cells or RNA. The specimen sequenced was blood. The receptor set was obtained from a human donor with a blood cancer.

J is TRBJ1-1 and V is TRBV28; tentatively, D is TRBD1 (5 bases). With 5 bases removed from V and 9 bases from J, the gap between germline ends came to 16 bases. This CDR3 has 13 amino acids. Germline V gene data show CDR1 as MDHEN and CDR2 as SYDVKM. The CDR3 DNA sequence: TGTGCCAGCAGTACTAGGGCTGGGGGGAAAGCTTTCTTT. Residues: CASSTRAGGKAFF. Filled out from reference TRBV28 and TRBJ1-1, the complete variable domain reads DVKVTQSSRYLVKRTGEKVFLECVQDMDHENMFWYRQDPGLGLRLIYFSYDVKMKEKGDIPEGYSVSREKKERFSLILESASTNQTSMYLCASSTRAGGKAFFGQGTRLTVV.

This chain's CDR3 is CASSLPEGYVPYEQYF. In DNA form, the CDR3 reads TGTGCCAGCAGCTTGCCCGAGGGGTATGTCCCCTACGAGCAGTACTTC. The chain employs TRBV5-6 and TRBJ2-7; D possibly matches TRBD1 or TRBD2 (5 bases each). Trimming stripped 1 base from V and 2 bases from J, with 16 bases between. There are 16 residues in the CDR3. CDR1 and CDR2 from the germline V gene are SGHDT and YYEEEE.

The chain carries TRBV6-2 or TRBV6-3 and TRBJ2-7, with TRBD2 matching 8 bases. The CDR3 has 13 amino acids. CDR1 and CDR2 from the germline V gene are MNHEY and SVGEGT. Trimming removed 7 bases from V and 9 bases from J; junction bases left unmatched: 11. The CDR3 DNA is TGTGCCAGCACTCTAGCGGGCCCTCGTGGGCAGTACTTC. Translated: CASTLAGPRGQYF.

This clonotype counts as large. V is TRBV29-1 and J is TRBJ1-2; maybe TRBD1 (5 bases). CDR1 is SQVTM, CDR2 ANQGSEA, per germline. V shed 0 bases and J shed 6 bases, with 8 bases lying between them. The CDR3 consists of 12 residues. CDR3 amino acids: CSVEEPGDGYTF. The CDR3 nucleotides read TGCAGCGTTGAAGAACCGGGGGATGGCTACACCTTC.

The chain uses TRBV27 and TRBJ1-5, with 8 positions matching TRBD1. The germline gives CDR1 MNHEY, CDR2 SMNVEV (reference sequence). This CDR3 comprises 15 residues. V lost 6 bases to trimming and J lost 7 bases; unmatched junction nucleotides: 11. The CDR3 spells CASRTGQGFEQPQHF. In DNA, the CDR3 is TGTGCCAGCAGAACTGGACAGGGTTTTGAACAGCCCCAGCATTTT.

By proportion, this clonotype is large. The rearrangement uses TRBV5-6 and TRBJ1-1; weak D call: TRBD1 (6 bases). The CDR3 is made up of 15 amino acids. Trimming cost V 4 bases and J 10 bases, with 23 bases left between them. In germline, CDR1 is SGHDT, CDR2 YYEEEE. CDR3 DNA: TGTGCCAGCAGCCAGGACAGCCTGGTACGTGGAGGAGCTTTCTTT. It encodes CASSQDSLVRGGAFF.